This T cell receptor (beta chain) is from a study of blood T cell repertoires in COVID-19 (dated by TCRdb to about 2020). Study-wide context: Samples covering the acute and convalescent phases of COVID-19 were provided by collaborators in the United States, Italy and Spain. The sample metadata nearly always contained a de-identified subject ID, COVID-19 status, age in years and sex. The dataset comprised deeply sampled blood TCRbeta repertoires from subjects exposed to, actively infected with, or recovered from COVID-19. The samples were drawn from two sources: the first 160 participants of the ongoing ImmuneRACE study, and 1,200 or so subjects contributed by 6 global collaborators. The prospective study material was composed of cDNA or gDNA derived from T cells, B-cell-depleted T cells, or PBMCs. Where HLA class I and class II types were available, the types were taken from metadata supplied by the sample provider, not from assay-based typing. A freely available public database, intended as a resource for researchers studying the immune response to SARS-CoV-2, is where the repertoires were released.

A note on this clone: Its specific antigen is unknown. Base qualities were left out, and no much larger clone turns up one base away.

The germline V gene (reference sequence) sets CDR1 to MNHEY and CDR2 to SMNVEV. There are 15 amino acids in the CDR3, from cysteine to phenylalanine inclusive. Of the read, only the CDR3 DNA is kept; its 45 bases are in frame from base 1. The germline V end is reduced by 5 bases and the J end by 4 bases; junction bases left unmatched: 9. The immunoSEQ Assay, a bias-controlled multiplex PCR, was used to amplify TCRbeta CDR3 regions from genomic DNA. Concerning the study's data processing: The number of nucleated cells in each sample was estimated from the amplification of reference gene primers within the assay. Sequence reads were collapsed and filtered to measure the absolute abundance of every unique TCRbeta CDR3 rearrangement. For each sample, productive Simpson clonality was calculated as the square root of Simpson's diversity index over productive rearrangements. TCRdb carries this immuneACCESS record with in-frame sequences only. Its versions omit some clonotypes, under half of them owing to an unresolved V gene in the studies checked, with the rest unexplained. D and trimming come from the DNA, and the V and J calls and clone size come from that table. The sample includes 150,000 or so clones, with 80% observed a single time. Nearly 3.5% of the sample goes to the ten largest clones.

In the prospective study, participants were roughly 18 to 100 years old, resided in about two dozen geographic areas of the United States, and were enrolled through a virtual design. To assign participants to cohorts, the prospective study relied on clinical history that participants themselves reported in a screening survey and a study questionnaire. Recovered participants in ImmuneRACE Cohort 3 were defined by two consecutive negative NP/OP PCR tests, clearance by a healthcare professional, or resolution of symptoms. In the prospective study, mobile phlebotomists collected whole blood, serum and a nasopharyngeal or oropharyngeal swab from each participant. Prospective study participants could optionally give additional blood draws and questionnaires over an approximately 2-month period. Prospective study blood samples were shipped either frozen or at room temperature before DNA extraction. The full study reports these points: Clinical and demographic metadata were provided uncurated, with the amount varying by source and participant.

The sample was PBMCs or T cells enriched from blood (not recorded which). The chain uses TRBV27 and TRBJ2-7; 9 junctional bases match TRBD1. This clonotype was sampled from a woman in her fifties or sixties who had recovered from COVID-19. Read as DNA, the sequence is TGTGCCAGCAGTAGAATGGACAGGGGAAAGTACGAGCAGTACTTC. The resulting protein is CASSRMDRGKYEQYF.